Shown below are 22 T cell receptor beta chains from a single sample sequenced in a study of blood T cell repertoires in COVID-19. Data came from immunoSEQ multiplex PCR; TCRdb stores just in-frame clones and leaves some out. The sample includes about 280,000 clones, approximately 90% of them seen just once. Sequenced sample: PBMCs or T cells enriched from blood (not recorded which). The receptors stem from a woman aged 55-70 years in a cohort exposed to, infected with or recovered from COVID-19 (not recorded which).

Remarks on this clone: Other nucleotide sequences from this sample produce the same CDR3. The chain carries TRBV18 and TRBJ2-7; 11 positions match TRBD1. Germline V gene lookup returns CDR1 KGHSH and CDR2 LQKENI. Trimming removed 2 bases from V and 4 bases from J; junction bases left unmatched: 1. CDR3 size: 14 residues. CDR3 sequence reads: CASSPGQGAYEQYF. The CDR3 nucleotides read TGTGCCAGCTCACCAGGACAGGGGGCATACGAGCAGTACTTC.

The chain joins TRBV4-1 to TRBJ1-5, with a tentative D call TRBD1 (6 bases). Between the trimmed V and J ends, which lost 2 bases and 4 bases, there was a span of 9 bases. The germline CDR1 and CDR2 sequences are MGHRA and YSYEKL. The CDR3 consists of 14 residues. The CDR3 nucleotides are TGCGCCAGCAGCCAACGGACAGCGAATCAGCCCCAGCATTTT. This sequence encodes CASSQRTANQPQHF.

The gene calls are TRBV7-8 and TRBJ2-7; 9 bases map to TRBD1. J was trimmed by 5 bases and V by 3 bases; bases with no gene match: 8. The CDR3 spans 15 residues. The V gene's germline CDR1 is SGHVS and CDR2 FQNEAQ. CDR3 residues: CASSFRPRDRDEQYF. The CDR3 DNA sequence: TGTGCCAGCAGCTTTCGACCCCGGGACAGGGACGAGCAGTACTTC. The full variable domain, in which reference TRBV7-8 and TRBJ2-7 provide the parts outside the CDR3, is GAGVSQSPRYKVAKRGQDVALRCDPISGHVSLFWYQQALGQGPEFLTYFQNEAQLDKSGLPSDRFFAERPEGSVSTLKIQRTQQEDSAVYLCASSFRPRDRDEQYFGPGTRLTVT.

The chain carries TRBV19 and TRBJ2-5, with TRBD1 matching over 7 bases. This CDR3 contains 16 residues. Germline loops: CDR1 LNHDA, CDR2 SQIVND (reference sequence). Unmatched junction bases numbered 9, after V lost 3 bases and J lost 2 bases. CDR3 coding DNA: TGTGCCAGTAGTATTCGCGGACAGGTCTTACAAGAGACCCAGTACTTC. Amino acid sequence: CASSIRGQVLQETQYF. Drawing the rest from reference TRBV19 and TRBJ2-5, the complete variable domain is DGGITQSPKYLFRKEGQNVTLSCEQNLNHDAMYWYRQDPGQGLRLIYYSQIVNDFQKGDIAEGYSVSREKKESFPLTVTSAQKNPTAFYLCASSIRGQVLQETQYFGPGTRLLVL.

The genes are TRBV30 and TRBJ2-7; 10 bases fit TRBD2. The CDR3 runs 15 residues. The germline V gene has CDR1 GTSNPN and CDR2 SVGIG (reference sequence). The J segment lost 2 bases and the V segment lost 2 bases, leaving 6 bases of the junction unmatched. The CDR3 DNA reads TGTGCCTGGAGTCAGCTAGCGGGAGCGACCTACGAGCAGTACTTC. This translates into CAWSQLAGATYEQYF. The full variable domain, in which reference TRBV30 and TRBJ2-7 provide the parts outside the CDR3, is SQTIHQWPATLVQPVGSPLSLECTVEGTSNPNLYWYRQAAGRGLQLLFYSVGIGQISSEVPQNLSASRPQDRQFILSSKKLLLSDSGFYLCAWSQLAGATYEQYFGPGTRLTVT.

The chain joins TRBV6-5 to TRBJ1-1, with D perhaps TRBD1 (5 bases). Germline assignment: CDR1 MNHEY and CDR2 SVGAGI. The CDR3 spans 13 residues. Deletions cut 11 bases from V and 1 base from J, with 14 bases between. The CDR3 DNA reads TGTGCCGCCCAAGGTAGGGGGAACACTGAAGCTTTCTTT. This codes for CAAQGRGNTEAFF.

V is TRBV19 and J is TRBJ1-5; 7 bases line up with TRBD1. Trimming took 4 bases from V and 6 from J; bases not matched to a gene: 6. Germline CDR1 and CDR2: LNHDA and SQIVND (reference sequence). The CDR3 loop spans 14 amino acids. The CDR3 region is CASSTTGSGQPQHF. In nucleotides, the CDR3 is TGTGCCAGTAGTACGACAGGGTCGGGTCAGCCCCAGCATTTT.

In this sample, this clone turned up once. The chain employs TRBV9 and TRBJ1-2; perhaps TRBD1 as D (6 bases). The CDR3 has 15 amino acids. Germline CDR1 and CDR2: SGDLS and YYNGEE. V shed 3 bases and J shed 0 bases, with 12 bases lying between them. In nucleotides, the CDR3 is TGTGCCAGCAGCGATGGGGGCTTAGCTAACTATGGCTACACCTTC. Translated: CASSDGGLANYGYTF.

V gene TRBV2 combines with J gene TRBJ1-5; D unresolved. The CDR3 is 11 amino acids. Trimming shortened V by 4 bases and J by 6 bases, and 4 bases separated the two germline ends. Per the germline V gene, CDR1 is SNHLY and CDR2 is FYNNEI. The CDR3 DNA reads TGTGCCAGCAGTGCAGGTCAGCCCCAGCATTTT. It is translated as CASSAGQPQHF. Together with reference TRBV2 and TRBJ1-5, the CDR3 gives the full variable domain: EPEVTQTPSHQVTQMGQEVILRCVPISNHLYFYWYRQILGQKVEFLVSFYNNEISEKSEIFDDQFSVERPDGSNFTLKIRSTKLEDSAMYFCASSAGQPQHFGDGTRLSIL.

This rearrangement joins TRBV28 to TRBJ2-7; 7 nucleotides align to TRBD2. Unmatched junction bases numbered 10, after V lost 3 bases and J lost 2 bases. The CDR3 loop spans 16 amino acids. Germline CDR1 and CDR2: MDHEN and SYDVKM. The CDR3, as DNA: TGTGCCAGCAGTTTGGTCCGGAGCGGGAAGGCCTACGAGCAGTACTTC. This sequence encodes CASSLVRSGKAYEQYF.

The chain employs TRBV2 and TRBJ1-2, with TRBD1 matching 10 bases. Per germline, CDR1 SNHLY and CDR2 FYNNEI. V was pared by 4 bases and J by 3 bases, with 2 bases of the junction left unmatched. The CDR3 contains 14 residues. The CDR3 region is CASSAGQGHYGYTF. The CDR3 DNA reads TGTGCCAGCAGTGCGGGACAGGGGCACTATGGCTACACCTTC. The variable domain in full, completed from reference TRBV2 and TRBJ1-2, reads EPEVTQTPSHQVTQMGQEVILRCVPISNHLYFYWYRQILGQKVEFLVSFYNNEISEKSEIFDDQFSVERPDGSNFTLKIRSTKLEDSAMYFCASSAGQGHYGYTFGSGTRLTVV.

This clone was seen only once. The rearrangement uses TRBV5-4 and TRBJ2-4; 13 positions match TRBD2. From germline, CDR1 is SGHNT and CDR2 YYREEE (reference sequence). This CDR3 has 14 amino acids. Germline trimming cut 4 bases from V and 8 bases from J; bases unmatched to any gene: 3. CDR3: CASSDGLAGDIQYF. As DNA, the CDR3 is TGTGCCAGCAGCGACGGACTAGCGGGAGACATTCAGTACTTC.

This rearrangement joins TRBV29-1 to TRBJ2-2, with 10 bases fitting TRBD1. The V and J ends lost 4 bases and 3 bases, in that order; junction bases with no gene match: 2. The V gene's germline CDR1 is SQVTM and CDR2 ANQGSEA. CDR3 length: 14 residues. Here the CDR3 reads CSVGTGGHTGELFF. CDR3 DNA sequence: TGCAGCGTTGGGACAGGGGGACACACCGGGGAGCTGTTTTTT.

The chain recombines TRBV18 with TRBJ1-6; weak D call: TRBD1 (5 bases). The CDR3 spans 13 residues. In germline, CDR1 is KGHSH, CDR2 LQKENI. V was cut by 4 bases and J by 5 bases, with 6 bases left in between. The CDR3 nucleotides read TGTGCCAGCTCACAGGGGAATAATTCACCCCTCCACTTT. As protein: CASSQGNNSPLHF.

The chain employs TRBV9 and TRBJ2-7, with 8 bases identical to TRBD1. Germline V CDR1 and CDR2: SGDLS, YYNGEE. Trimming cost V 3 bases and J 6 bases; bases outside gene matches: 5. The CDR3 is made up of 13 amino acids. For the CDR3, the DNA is TGTGCCAGCAGCGGAAGACAGGGGCCCGAGCAGTACTTC. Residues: CASSGRQGPEQYF.

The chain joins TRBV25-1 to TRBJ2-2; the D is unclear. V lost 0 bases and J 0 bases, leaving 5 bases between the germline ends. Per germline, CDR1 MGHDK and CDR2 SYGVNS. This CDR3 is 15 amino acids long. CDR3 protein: CASSEYSANTGELFF. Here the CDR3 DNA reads TGTGCCAGCAGTGAATATTCAGCGAACACCGGGGAGCTGTTTTTT.

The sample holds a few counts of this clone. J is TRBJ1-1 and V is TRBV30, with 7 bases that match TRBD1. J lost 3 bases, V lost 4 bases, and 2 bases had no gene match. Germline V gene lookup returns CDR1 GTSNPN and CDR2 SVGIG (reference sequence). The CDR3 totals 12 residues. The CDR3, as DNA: TGTGCCTGGAATAGGGGGCACACTGAAGCTTTCTTT. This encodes CAWNRGHTEAFF.

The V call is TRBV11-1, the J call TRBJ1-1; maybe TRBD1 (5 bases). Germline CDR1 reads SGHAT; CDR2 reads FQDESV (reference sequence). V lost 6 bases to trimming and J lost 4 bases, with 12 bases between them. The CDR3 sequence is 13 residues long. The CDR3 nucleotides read TGTGCCAGCAGTCCGAGGGGAGGCACTGAAGCTTTCTTT. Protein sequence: CASSPRGGTEAFF.

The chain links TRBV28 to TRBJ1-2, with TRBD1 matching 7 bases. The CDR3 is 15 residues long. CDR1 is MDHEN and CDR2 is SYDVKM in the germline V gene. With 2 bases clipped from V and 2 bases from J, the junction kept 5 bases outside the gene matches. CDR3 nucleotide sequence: TGTGCCAGCAGTTTACTCACAGGGGCAAACTATGGCTACACCTTC. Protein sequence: CASSLLTGANYGYTF.

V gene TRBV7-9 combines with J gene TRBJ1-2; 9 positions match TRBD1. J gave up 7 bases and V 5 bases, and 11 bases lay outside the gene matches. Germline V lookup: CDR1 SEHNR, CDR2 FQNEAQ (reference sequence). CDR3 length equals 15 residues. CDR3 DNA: TGTGCCAGCAGCCCTACCTCCGGGACAGGGAGTGGCTACACCTTC. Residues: CASSPTSGTGSGYTF. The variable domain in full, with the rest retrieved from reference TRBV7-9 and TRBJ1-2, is DTGVSQNPRHKITKRGQNVTFRCDPISEHNRLYWYRQTLGQGPEFLTYFQNEAQLEKSRLLSDRFSAERPKGSFSTLEIQRTEQGDSAMYLCASSPTSGTGSGYTFGSGTRLTVV.

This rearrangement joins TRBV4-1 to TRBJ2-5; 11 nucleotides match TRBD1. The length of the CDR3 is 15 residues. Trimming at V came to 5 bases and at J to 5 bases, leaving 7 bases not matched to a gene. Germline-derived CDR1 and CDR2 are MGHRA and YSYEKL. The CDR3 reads CASSKGRDRGETQYF. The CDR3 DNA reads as TGCGCCAGCAGCAAGGGGCGGGACAGGGGGGAGACCCAGTACTTC.

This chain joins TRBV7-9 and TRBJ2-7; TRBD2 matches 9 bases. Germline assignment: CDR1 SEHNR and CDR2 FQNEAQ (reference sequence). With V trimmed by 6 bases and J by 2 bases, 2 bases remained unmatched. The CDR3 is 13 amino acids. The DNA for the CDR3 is TGTGCCAGCAGAATAGCGGGAGCCTACGAGCAGTACTTC. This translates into CASRIAGAYEQYF.